This entry concerns a single T cell receptor (beta chain). Its antigen is unidentified. An end of the junction differs from the germline gene, which may be a read error. A single record per CDR3 protein comes from TCRdb applying MiXCR to the RT-PCR reads. In the table there are hundreds of thousands of distinct CDR3 sequences, roughly 12% of which are singletons. CDR1 is LGHDT, CDR2 YNNKEL, per germline (reference sequence). The CDR3 consists of 10 residues. The sample belongs to a study of response to subunit inactivated influenza vaccine. Study-wide points: The authors suggested that few new T cells are recruited per seasonal influenza vaccination.

The sample was also linked to a second study, of T cells expressing NK-cell markers. From that paper: TCR beta cDNA was generated via 5'RACE template switching incorporating UMIs. HCMV serostatus: seven of eight sequenced donors positive, one negative. Top CD8+ clonotypes included the dominant CD3+CD56+NKG2C+ clonotypes in six donors.

The source was PBMCs from blood, collected on the day of vaccination. V and J are TRBV3-1 and TRBJ2-5; 9 bases map to TRBD1. This TCR came from a middle-aged man who received an inactivated influenza vaccine. For the CDR3, the DNA is TGTGCCAGCAGTCGGGACAGGGCCATCTTC. Translated: CASSRDRAIF.